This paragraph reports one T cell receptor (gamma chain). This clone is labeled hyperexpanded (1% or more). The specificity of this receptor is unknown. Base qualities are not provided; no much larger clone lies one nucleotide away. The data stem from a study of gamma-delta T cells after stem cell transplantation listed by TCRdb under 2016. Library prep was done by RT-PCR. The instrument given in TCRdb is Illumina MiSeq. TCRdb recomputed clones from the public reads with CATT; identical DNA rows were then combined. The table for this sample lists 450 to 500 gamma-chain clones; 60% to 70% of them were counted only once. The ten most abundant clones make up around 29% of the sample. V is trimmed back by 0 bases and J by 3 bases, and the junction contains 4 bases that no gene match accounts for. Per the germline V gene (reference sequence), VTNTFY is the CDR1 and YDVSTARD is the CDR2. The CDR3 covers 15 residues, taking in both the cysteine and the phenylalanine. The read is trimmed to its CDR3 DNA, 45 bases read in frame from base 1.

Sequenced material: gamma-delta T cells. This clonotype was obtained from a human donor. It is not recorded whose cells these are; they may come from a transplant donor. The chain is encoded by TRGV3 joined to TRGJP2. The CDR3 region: CATWDRRRSDWIKTF. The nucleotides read TGTGCCACCTGGGACAGGCGTCGTAGTGATTGGATCAAGACGTTT.